A selection of T cell receptor beta chains follows, all from one sample in a study of blood T cells in healthy people across ages. Each CDR3 protein gets one entry after TCRdb re-called the 5' RACE reads with MiXCR. Here the sample spans 650,000 to 950,000 distinct CDR3 sequences, roughly 44% being singletons. The specimen sequenced was blood. These receptor sequences come from a man aged 55 to 70 in good health. The CDR3 runs from the conserved cysteine through the conserved F or W. Each record gives: V gene, CDR3 protein.

TRBV7-2,CASSLLTIRTDTQYF
TRBV15,CATSRDPRVRTEAFF
TRBV24-1,CATSDTTSEQYF
TRBV7-9,CASSLASGERTEAFF
TRBV20-1,CSAREDNTNYGYTF
TRBV13,CASSPPQAGGNNNEQFF
TRBV29-1,CSVRAGADTQYF
TRBV4-3,CASRLDPNTEAFF
TRBV6-2/TRBV6-3,CASSSHIGALYEQYF
TRBV6-6,CASSYSQSSEAFF
TRBV25-1,CASSATGVGAKANYGYTF
TRBV5-1,CASSPAGAVGNEKLFF
TRBV6-2/TRBV6-3,CASSYSAGRAGQPQHF
TRBV18,CASKRKETQYF
TRBV19,CGAGGYTEAFF
TRBV5-1,CASSFPGTEEETQYF
TRBV28,CASSSMGLGNTGELFF
TRBV28,CASKGTGSSLWQYF
TRBV9,CASSVGRARDPQYF
TRBV4-3,CASSQDRGLGVQYF
TRBV4-3,CASSQADRGGANVLTF
TRBV14,CASSQSILETQYF